The rows below give T cell receptor beta chains drawn from one sample of a study of blood T cell repertoires in COVID-19. The repertoire was sequenced with immunoSEQ multiplex PCR; TCRdb's copy has only in-frame clones and lacks some. The sample shows around 230,000 clones, around 82% of them seen only once. The sample comprised peripheral blood. These receptors originate from a woman aged 45-65 years with acute or convalescent COVID-19. Each CDR3 is given without its conserved first and last residue.

TRBV19	TRBJ2-3	ASSGEGLAGRDTQY
TRBV10-3	TRBJ2-7	ATRGDFSDGEQY
TRBV18	TRBJ1-6	ASSPDPPGGGSPLH
TRBV19	TRBJ1-1	ASSLLTGGSEAF
TRBV15	TRBJ2-5	ATSRNSQETQY
TRBV7-2	TRBJ2-3	ASSVGFRGTGADTQY
TRBV19	TRBJ2-2	ASRSGTGSGTGELF
TRBV6-5	TRBJ2-7	ASSWGQGIYEQY
TRBV29-1	TRBJ2-7	SIPGDRPYEQY
TRBV21-1	TRBJ2-5	ASSLHRGQGETQY
TRBV5-4	TRBJ2-3	ASSLETSGVGTQY
TRBV11-2	TRBJ2-5	ASSLEYAGSKETQY
TRBV5-1	TRBJ1-2	ASSLGAGDGYT
TRBV11-2	TRBJ2-6	ASSGYGRGNSGANVLT
TRBV7-2	TRBJ2-7	ASSPGDSGTFYEQY
TRBV24-1	TRBJ2-7	ATSDATNYEQY
TRBV29-1	TRBJ2-1	SVDTLAAPGNEQF
TRBV6-2/TRBV6-3	TRBJ1-2	ASSYVGTSQNGYT
TRBV15	TRBJ1-6	ATSRDRSGGNSPLH
TRBV18	TRBJ1-1	ASSPRQGVDTEAF
TRBV5-6	TRBJ2-7	ASSWGQTGYEQY
TRBV2	TRBJ2-4	ASSEVQGGAKNIQY
TRBV5-3	TRBJ2-3	ARTWGRVGDTQY
TRBV11-2	TRBJ1-2	ASSLPSSGQGNYGYT
TRBV20-1	TRBJ2-1	SAPGGTNLF
TRBV20-1	TRBJ2-7	SSLSSYEQY
TRBV27	TRBJ2-7	ASSSGTSGAEEQY
TRBV5-1	TRBJ2-3	ASSSLAGGLSTDTQY
TRBV2	TRBJ2-1	ASGRAGGLYNEQF
TRBV11-2	TRBJ2-3	ASSSGYMDTQY
TRBV28	TRBJ1-5	ASSLEQGASRQPQH
TRBV5-5	TRBJ2-7	ASSSAWGGEQY
TRBV15	TRBJ2-7	ATSTADFSHEQY
TRBV24-1	TRBJ2-1	ATSPGTRNEQF
TRBV5-4	TRBJ2-5	ASSIRDGETQY
TRBV15	TRBJ2-7	ATSREQQGAYEQY
TRBV29-1	TRBJ1-1	SVDEGRSTEAF
TRBV7-7	TRBJ2-1	ASSDTSWLGNEQF
TRBV5-4	TRBJ2-2	ASSPGQGDPGELF
TRBV5-5	TRBJ2-5	ASSFGGEETQY
TRBV4-1	TRBJ1-2	ASSPGGAVLYGYT
TRBV6-2/TRBV6-3	TRBJ1-5	ASSYKGRRNQPQH
TRBV2	TRBJ2-6	ATLDRGVSGANVLT
TRBV25-1	TRBJ2-3	ASSDFPDRATDTQY
TRBV14	TRBJ1-1	ASSTRTGGTEAF
TRBV5-1	TRBJ1-1	ASSLDPGIDTEAF
TRBV15	TRBJ2-1	ATSRAGTTVYNEQF
TRBV5-4	TRBJ2-7	ASSLSGSSYEQY
TRBV18	TRBJ2-2	ASSPPSQSNTGELF
TRBV4-2	TRBJ2-1	ASSQAGESYNEQF